Listed below are T cell receptor beta chains from one sample, sequenced in a study of CD8 T cells in ankylosing spondylitis. TCRdb recomputed calls from the 5' RACE reads with MiXCR, one row per CDR3 protein. This sample has fewer than 500,000 distinct CDR3 sequences, with about 24% found just once. Source material: blood, either unsorted or a sorted T cell fraction (not recorded which). The receptors stem from a male donor with ankylosing spondylitis. Both conserved end residues are part of each CDR3. A D gene is named only where the DNA matches it firmly.

V: TRBV29-1
D: TRBD2
J: TRBJ2-1
CDR3: CSVEILAANNEQFF

V: TRBV20-1
D: TRBD1
J: TRBJ1-5
CDR3: CSASTTGDSNQPQHF

V: TRBV4-1
D: NA
J: TRBJ2-6
CDR3: CASSQDLGLPISGANVLTF

V: TRBV27
D: NA
J: TRBJ2-1
CDR3: CASSLSGTRPGEQFF

V: TRBV20-1
D: NA
J: TRBJ1-2
CDR3: CSARIGRATYGYTF

V: TRBV7-8
D: TRBD1
J: TRBJ2-1
CDR3: CASSSTGGGFNYEQFF

V: TRBV5-1
D: NA
J: TRBJ2-2
CDR3: CASSLRTDTGELFF

V: TRBV5-1
D: NA
J: TRBJ2-3
CDR3: CASSQTKVPDTQYF

V: TRBV7-9
D: TRBD1
J: TRBJ1-4
CDR3: CASTPGTGISEAKKLFF

V: TRBV3-1
D: TRBD1
J: TRBJ2-5
CDR3: CASSPWTGLQETQYF

V: TRBV20-1
D: NA
J: TRBJ1-2
CDR3: CSAHLPSHGYTF